This T cell receptor beta chain came from a study of blood T cells in healthy people across ages. Points from the study as a whole: Diversity was estimated from one million T cells, and these estimates were considered underestimates. Long-lived donors carried more naive CD4+ cells and greater diversity than aged donors.

This clonotype came up a few times. Its antigen is as yet unknown. Investigators took 8 to 10 milliliters of peripheral blood from every donor. A second PCR, run for about 7 to 11 cycles, used a sample-barcoded 5' primer plus a J-beta primer mix. Each CDR3 protein gets one entry after TCRdb re-called the 5' RACE reads with MiXCR. The sample has about 1.7 million distinct CDR3 sequences, roughly 27% seen once. This clonotype was obtained from a woman in her thirties in good health. Sequencing was done on a sample of blood.

CDR3 in amino acids: CASSLRMREQYF. The DNA of the CDR3 is TGTGCCAGCAGCCTACGGATGCGGGAGCAGTACTTC. The chain has TRBV3-1 and TRBJ2-7; no firm D call. The CDR3 is made up of 12 amino acids. In germline, CDR1 is LGHDT, CDR2 YNNKEL (reference sequence). Trimming pared 4 bases from V and 7 bases from J, leaving 11 bases between.